The T cell receptor beta chain under discussion was sequenced for a study of blood T cell repertoires in COVID-19. Study-wide background: Donors in the United States, Italy and Spain gave samples during acute or convalescent COVID-19. T cells, B-cell-depleted T cells, or PBMCs supplied cDNA or gDNA.

The CDR3 consists of 14 residues. Trimming stripped 3 bases from V and 5 bases from J, with 10 bases between. CDR1 is LNHDA and CDR2 is SQIVND in the germline V gene (reference sequence). This clone was seen a single time. Original methodology: Reference gene primer amplification in the assay estimated nucleated cell counts. The protocol was immunoSEQ multiplex PCR, while the TCRdb copy is restricted to in-frame clones and leaves out a portion. V and J calls and clone size are as listed in that table; D and trimming were resolved from the DNA. The table includes fewer than 350,000 clones, about 86% detected once.

This chain uses TRBV19 with TRBJ1-4; unclear D gene. This TCR derives from a woman aged 25 to 39 who had recovered from COVID-19. The sequenced sample was peripheral blood. Written as DNA, the CDR3 is TGTGCCAGTAGTATTGGGCAGATCAATGAAAAACTGTTTTTT. This gives the protein CASSIGQINEKLFF.